Below are 30 T cell receptor beta chains sequenced from a single sample in a study of blood T cell repertoires in COVID-19. TCRdb keeps only in-frame clones here, not all; method: immunoSEQ multiplex PCR. The sample includes 230,000 or so clones, approximately 84% of them seen just once. The sequenced material came from peripheral blood. These receptors were obtained from a man aged 50 to 60 with active or convalescent COVID-19.

The genes are TRBV18 and TRBJ2-3; 7 bases line up with TRBD2. The germline V gene encodes CDR1 KGHSH and CDR2 LQKENI. The CDR3 has 17 residues. With V trimmed by 3 bases and J by 1 base, 10 bases remained unmatched. The CDR3 DNA sequence: TGTGCCAGCTCACCCCCCCCCGCGGGGGTCCGCACAGATACGCAGTATTTT. Translation: CASSPPPAGVRTDTQYF.

The rearrangement joins TRBV7-6 to TRBJ2-7; 12 positions agree with TRBD2. The CDR3 is 19 residues long. The junction had 12 bases not matched to a gene; V was cut back by 1 base and J by 2 bases. CDR1 is SGHVS, CDR2 FNYEAQ, per germline. The CDR3: CASSLGTSGDLSKTYEQYF. The CDR3 nucleotides are TGTGCCAGCAGCTTAGGGACTAGCGGGGACCTGTCGAAGACCTACGAGCAGTACTTC.

The chain recombines TRBV6-5 with TRBJ1-5; no clear D gene. The CDR3 contains 15 residues. V shed 0 bases and J shed 2 bases, with 8 bases lying between them. The germline V gene encodes CDR1 MNHEY and CDR2 SVGAGI. In DNA, the CDR3 is TGTGCCAGCAGTTACTCGATGAGGGGCAATCAGCCCCAGCATTTT. Residues: CASSYSMRGNQPQHF.

This clone appeared a single time. The chain joins TRBV3-1 (or the pseudogene TRBV3-2) to TRBJ2-5, with a possible D match to TRBD2 (5 bases). Germline V CDR1 and CDR2: LGHDT, YNNKEL (reference sequence). The CDR3 extends over 10 amino acids. The V end was cut by 8 bases, the J end by 5 bases, with 6 bases between. Here the CDR3 reads CASRRETQYF. As DNA, the CDR3 is TGTGCCAGCCGGAGGGAGACCCAGTACTTC.

The J gene is TRBJ2-1, the V gene TRBV6-5, with 7 bases matching TRBD2. Germline lookup yields CDR1 MNHEY and CDR2 SVGAGI. The CDR3 is made up of 12 amino acids. Trimming took 6 bases from V and 9 from J; bases not matched to a gene: 5. The CDR3 loop is CASSGLGPEQFF. The CDR3 coding sequence is TGTGCCAGCAGCGGACTAGGGCCTGAGCAGTTCTTC.

The chain employs TRBV19 and TRBJ1-2; 7 positions agree with TRBD1. This CDR3 has 16 residues. Germline lookup yields CDR1 LNHDA and CDR2 SQIVND (reference sequence). J lost 5 bases, V lost 4 bases, and 13 bases had no gene match. This CDR3 is CASSKPSGQVGYGYTF. The CDR3 DNA sequence: TGTGCCAGTAGTAAGCCTTCTGGACAGGTTGGTTATGGCTACACCTTC.

This chain joins TRBV7-6 and TRBJ2-3, with a possible D match to TRBD1 (6 bases). Trimming left V 1 base short and J 7 bases short, with 15 bases between. CDR3 length: 15 amino acids. Germline CDR1 and CDR2: SGHVS and FNYEAQ. The CDR3: CASSLGNPRGNTQYF. Here the CDR3 DNA reads TGTGCCAGCAGCTTAGGGAACCCCAGGGGCAATACGCAGTATTTT.

The chain is built from TRBV6-6 and TRBJ1-5; D gene uncertain. The germline gives CDR1 MNHNY, CDR2 SVGAGI (reference sequence). Trimming shortened V by 2 bases and J by 4 bases, and 12 bases separated the two germline ends. This CDR3 has 15 residues. CDR3 protein: CASSYPGGGNQPQHF. In nucleotides, the CDR3 is TGTGCCAGCAGTTACCCAGGTGGTGGGAATCAGCCCCAGCATTTT.

This rearrangement joins TRBV6-6 to TRBJ2-3, with TRBD1 identical over 8 bases. CDR3 length: 17 amino acids. Trimming cost V 5 bases and J 2 bases; bases outside gene matches: 12. CDR1 and CDR2 from the germline V gene are MNHNY and SVGAGI (reference sequence). This CDR3 is CASSLPPGQGFTDTQYF. The CDR3 nucleotides read TGTGCCAGCAGTCTCCCCCCTGGACAGGGCTTCACAGATACGCAGTATTTT.

The genes are TRBV6-5 and TRBJ2-3; 9 bases match TRBD2. The CDR3 length is 14 residues. V shed 7 bases, J shed 3 bases, and the junction held 5 bases outside the gene matches. Germline V lookup: CDR1 MNHEY, CDR2 SVGAGI. CDR3 sequence reads: CASTQRGETDTQYF. The CDR3 region has the DNA TGTGCCAGCACTCAGCGGGGGGAGACAGATACGCAGTATTTT.

The V and J genes are TRBV6-6 and TRBJ2-1, with TRBD2 matching over 10 bases. Trimming took 5 bases from V and 8 from J; bases not matched to a gene: 12. Germline CDR1 is MNHNY and CDR2 is SVGAGI (reference sequence). The length of the CDR3 is 16 residues. CDR3 sequence reads: CASSTPSGGAVDEQFF. For the CDR3, the DNA is TGTGCCAGCAGTACCCCGAGCGGGGGGGCAGTCGATGAGCAGTTCTTC.

The chain has TRBV5-1 and TRBJ2-7, with a tentative D call TRBD1 (5 bases). The V gene's germline CDR1 is SGHRS and CDR2 YFSETQ. CDR3 length equals 13 residues. Trimming removed 7 bases at V and 0 bases at J, with 11 bases between. CDR3 nucleotide sequence: TGCGCCAGCCCAGGGAACAGCTCCTACGAGCAGTACTTC. It codes for CASPGNSSYEQYF.

The rearrangement uses TRBV21-1 and TRBJ2-4; the table gives TRBD2 as D, unverified against the DNA. TRBV21-1 is listed as a pseudogene. The CDR3 totals 16 residues. CDR3 in DNA: TGTGCCAGCAGCAAACCGGGACTAGCGGGGGGAAACATTCAGTACTTC. Its protein product is CASSKPGLAGGNIQYF.

The chain uses TRBV5-4 and TRBJ1-1; TRBD1 matches 8 bases. V gave up 4 bases and J gave up 1 base; unmatched junction bases: 6. Germline V gene sequence: CDR1 SGHNT, CDR2 YYREEE (reference sequence). The CDR3 consists of 15 residues. In nucleotides, the CDR3 is TGTGCCAGCAGCCCTCGGACAGGGCCGAACACTGAAGCTTTCTTT. It is translated as CASSPRTGPNTEAFF.

The V gene is TRBV28, the J gene TRBJ1-2; D gene uncertain. The CDR3 consists of 13 residues. CDR1 is MDHEN and CDR2 is SYDVKM in the germline V gene. Trimming left V 6 bases short and J 0 bases short, with 8 bases between. The CDR3 loop is CASSSQTNYGYTF. For the CDR3, the DNA is TGTGCCAGCAGCTCACAGACTAACTATGGCTACACCTTC.

The rearrangement uses TRBV7-6 and TRBJ2-1, with 14 bases identical to TRBD2. The germline V gene has CDR1 SGHVS and CDR2 FNYEAQ. The CDR3 consists of 18 residues. The J segment lost 3 bases and the V segment lost 1 base, leaving 5 bases of the junction unmatched. DNA for the CDR3: TGTGCCAGCAGCTTAGGAGGGACTAGCGGGGGTGACTACAATGAGCAGTTCTTC. Translation: CASSLGGTSGGDYNEQFF. Complete variable domain (other parts from reference TRBV7-6 and TRBJ2-1): GAGVSQSPRYKVTKRGQDVALRCDPISGHVSLYWYRQALGQGPEFLTYFNYEAQQDKSGLPNDRFSAERPEGSISTLTIQRTEQRDSAMYRCASSLGGTSGGDYNEQFFGPGTRLTVL.

The chain has TRBV28 and TRBJ1-6, with D possibly being TRBD1 (5 bases). The CDR3 length is 17 residues. The germline CDR1 and CDR2 sequences are MDHEN and SYDVKM. The V gene lost 3 bases and the J gene lost 7 bases, with 19 bases spanning the gap. The CDR3 DNA reads as TGTGCCAGCAGTTTCCCGCGGTACAAAAGGGGAAATTCACCCCTCCACTTT. Translation: CASSFPRYKRGNSPLHF.

CDR3 region: CASSWESSPLHF. The CDR3 DNA reads as TGTGCCAGCAGCTGGGAGAGCTCACCCCTCCACTTT. J is TRBJ1-6 and V is TRBV13; no reliable D call. The CDR3 covers 12 residues. Germline CDR1 and CDR2: PRHDT and FYEKMQ (reference sequence). Trimming took 4 bases from V and 10 from J, leaving 8 bases between them.

With respect to this clone: The same CDR3 is also encoded by other DNA sequences in this sample. The chain has TRBV4-3 and TRBJ2-7; perhaps TRBD1 as D (6 bases). The CDR3 is 15 residues long. Between the trimmed V and J ends, which lost 0 bases and 4 bases, there was a span of 13 bases. Germline values: CDR1 LGHNA, CDR2 YSLEER. The chain's CDR3 is CASSQDWGRGYEQYF. CDR3 nucleotides: TGCGCCAGCAGCCAAGATTGGGGTAGGGGGTACGAGCAGTACTTC.

This sequence joins TRBV24-1 and TRBJ1-2; D perhaps matches TRBD1 (6 bases). V was trimmed by 4 bases and J by 8 bases, leaving 13 bases between them. This CDR3 has 13 residues. Germline V gene data show CDR1 as KGHDR and CDR2 as SFDVKD. The CDR3 DNA reads as TGTGCCACCAGTGAACGGACAGCATACGGCTACACCTTC. As protein: CATSERTAYGYTF.

The gene calls are TRBV7-3 and TRBJ2-3, with TRBD1 matching 7 bases. The CDR3 runs to 15 residues. The germline gives CDR1 SGHTA, CDR2 FQGTGA. V shed 5 bases and J 0 bases; nucleotides not matched to a gene: 5. CDR3 in amino acids: CASSPDRVSTDTQYF. CDR3 bases: TGTGCCAGCAGCCCCGACAGGGTTAGCACAGATACGCAGTATTTT. The variable domain in full, with the rest retrieved from reference TRBV7-3 and TRBJ2-3, is GAGVSQTPSNKVTEKGKYVELRCDPISGHTALYWYRQSLGQGPEFLIYFQGTGAADDSGLPNDRFFAVRPEGSVSTLKIQRTERGDSAVYLCASSPDRVSTDTQYFGPGTRLTVL.

The chain couples TRBV5-4 to TRBJ1-2; D possibly corresponds to TRBD1 (5 bases). V dropped 10 bases and J dropped 2 bases, with 18 bases sitting between them. Germline V gene lookup returns CDR1 SGHNT and CDR2 YYREEE (reference sequence). This CDR3 is 14 amino acids long. This CDR3 is CASWGEGLNYGYTF. CDR3 in DNA: TGTGCCTCCTGGGGGGAGGGATTGAACTATGGCTACACCTTC.

This chain joins TRBV5-4 and TRBJ2-3; D gene unclear. V gave up 4 bases and J gave up 2 bases, with 11 bases separating them. This CDR3 is 14 amino acids long. Per germline, CDR1 SGHNT and CDR2 YYREEE (reference sequence). The CDR3: CASSLGPVTDTQYF. The CDR3 DNA reads TGTGCCAGCAGCCTGGGTCCGGTCACAGATACGCAGTATTTT.

CDR3 in DNA: TGTGCCAGCAGAGGGCACAGGGCAAATCAGCCCCAGCATTTT. Translation gives CASRGHRANQPQHF. The chain has TRBV6-5 and TRBJ1-5; tentatively, D is TRBD1 (6 bases). Trimming removed 6 bases from V and 4 bases from J, with 13 bases in between. Germline V gene sequence: CDR1 MNHEY, CDR2 SVGAGI. This CDR3 has 14 residues.

This chain links TRBV19 with TRBJ1-5; 8 nucleotides line up with TRBD1. The trim removed 7 bases at V and 6 bases at J, leaving 11 bases unmatched. The germline V gene has CDR1 LNHDA and CDR2 SQIVND (reference sequence). The length of the CDR3 is 15 residues. CDR3 amino acids: CASTLGQDRGQPQHF. The CDR3 DNA sequence: TGTGCCAGTACCCTTGGACAAGACAGGGGTCAGCCCCAGCATTTT.

The rearrangement links TRBV7-9 to TRBJ2-1, with 9 positions matching TRBD2. Looked up from germline, CDR1 is SEHNR and CDR2 is FQNEAQ (reference sequence). V shed 8 bases and J 7 bases; nucleotides not matched to a gene: 15. The CDR3 spans 16 residues. CDR3 sequence (DNA): TGTGCCAGCGAGGGGAGCGGGGGGCCGGGAAAGAATGAGCAGTTCTTC. Its translation is CASEGSGGPGKNEQFF.

The chain has TRBV27 and TRBJ2-3, with 9 bases fitting TRBD2. This CDR3 has 16 residues. J was trimmed by 0 bases and V by 6 bases; bases with no gene match: 7. Germline-derived CDR1 and CDR2 are MNHEY and SMNVEV (reference sequence). The CDR3 DNA sequence: TGTGCCAGCAGCTATAGCGGGGGAACTAGCACAGATACGCAGTATTTT. It codes for CASSYSGGTSTDTQYF.

The CDR3 DNA reads as TGTGCCACCCCGCAGACAACTCAGGTTCCCCTCCACTTT. Protein sequence: CATPQTTQVPLHF. The rearrangement links TRBV24-1 to TRBJ1-6; D ambiguous. The CDR3 length is 13 residues. CDR1 is KGHDR and CDR2 is SFDVKD in the germline V gene. The V and J ends lost 9 bases and 13 bases respectively, with 18 bases between them.

The chain recombines TRBV4-1 with TRBJ2-7, with D possibly matching TRBD2 (6 bases). The length of the CDR3 is 17 residues. Per germline, CDR1 MGHRA and CDR2 YSYEKL. The V and J ends lost 3 bases and 2 bases respectively, with 20 bases between them. The CDR3 bases are TGCGCCAGCAGCCAGTACAATACCGGGACTTTTCCCTACGAGCAGTACTTC. Residues: CASSQYNTGTFPYEQYF.

This chain joins TRBV20-1 and TRBJ1-3; D may be TRBD1 (6 bases). This CDR3 spans 15 amino acids. Germline V gives CDR1 DFQATT, CDR2 SNEGSKA (reference sequence). The V and J ends lost 3 bases and 2 bases respectively, with 14 bases between them. The DNA for the CDR3 is TGCAGTGCTAGTCCCTTGGGGGCCACTGGAAACACCATATATTTT. It codes for CSASPLGATGNTIYF.